A selection of T cell receptor beta chains follows, all from one sample in a study of OX40 agonist ivuxolimab in advanced cancers. Profiling relied on immunoSEQ multiplex PCR, and the TCRdb table lists in-frame clones only, not all of them. The sample carries around 36,000 clones, more than 60% recorded once. The sample here was CD4+ or CD8+ T cells sorted from blood, taken in a trial of the OX40 agonist ivuxolimab. These TCRs come from an adult with an advanced solid tumor such as melanoma, head and neck, liver or kidney cancer. Each CDR3 is given with its conserved first and last residue. A D gene is named only where the DNA matches it firmly. Clone size is stated in some rows and not others, as once, few, many or a class when expanded.

v_call	j_call	clone_size	d_call	cdr3_nt	cdr3_aa
TRBV5-3	TRBJ1-1	.	TRBD1	TGTGCCAGAAGCAACAGGACAGGGCGAATGAACACTGAAGCTTTCTTT	CARSNRTGRMNTEAFF
TRBV6-5	TRBJ2-7	.	.	TGTGCCAGCAGTTTCACCGGGACTGCTTCCTACGAGCAGTACTTC	CASSFTGTASYEQYF
TRBV6-1	TRBJ1-5	.	.	TGTGCCAGCAGTCTGGACGGACATAGCAATCAGCCCCAGCATTTT	CASSLDGHSNQPQHF
TRBV19	TRBJ1-5	.	TRBD1	TGTGCCAGTAGTAGACGGACAGGGACGGGATTAGGCAATCAGCCCCAGCATTTT	CASSRRTGTGLGNQPQHF
TRBV7-9	TRBJ1-4	.	.	TGTGCCAGCGAGAATGAAAAACTGTTTTTT	CASENEKLFF
TRBV5-4	TRBJ1-2	few	.	TGTGCCAGCAGCTTGGGCCAGGGAAACTATGGCTACACCTTC	CASSLGQGNYGYTF
TRBV2	TRBJ1-1	.	.	TGTGCCAGCAGTGAACGAGGACAGACTGAAGCTTTCTTT	CASSERGQTEAFF
TRBV5-1	TRBJ1-2	.	TRBD1	TGCGCCAGCAGTATTACAGGGGACGGGGGCTACACCTTC	CASSITGDGGYTF
TRBV6-6	TRBJ1-2	.	.	TGTGCCAGCAGTTATACCGAGGCGAACTATGGCTACACCTTC	CASSYTEANYGYTF
TRBV30	TRBJ1-6	.	TRBD1	TGTGCCTGGACCCCCTTTGCTTATTTCAACAGGGGCTCCTATAATTCACCCCTCCACTTT	CAWTPFAYFNRGSYNSPLHF
TRBV2	TRBJ2-7	.	.	TGTGCCAGCAGTAGGGTGTCAGCCGCTACCGAGCAGTACTTC	CASSRVSAATEQYF
TRBV6-1	TRBJ1-2	.	.	TGTGCCAGCTCCATCGGGGCATGGCGGGGCTACACCTTC	CASSIGAWRGYTF
TRBV7-3	TRBJ2-1	.	.	TGTGCCAGCAGCTTAGGGGGGCCCTACAATGAGCAGTTCTTC	CASSLGGPYNEQFF
TRBV15	TRBJ2-5	.	TRBD2	TGTGCCACCAGTAAGCGGGAGGGCCTAGAGACCCAGTACTTC	CATSKREGLETQYF
TRBV18	TRBJ2-5	.	TRBD2	TGTGCCAGCTCACCACCTACGATAGCGGGAGAAGAGACCCAGTACTTC	CASSPPTIAGEETQYF
TRBV18	TRBJ1-1	.	TRBD1	TGTGCCAGCTCCCCTACAGGGGGGCACACTGAAGCTTTCTTT	CASSPTGGHTEAFF
TRBV30	TRBJ2-1	.	.	TGTGCCTGTCAAGGGGGGACGAGGGGCAATGAGCAGTTCTTC	CACQGGTRGNEQFF
TRBV14	TRBJ2-3	.	.	TGTGCCAGCAAAATCCCCGGCACAGATACGCAGTATTTT	CASKIPGTDTQYF
TRBV7-9	TRBJ2-7	.	.	TGTGCCAGCAGCTTAGATCAGAGAGAGCAGTACTTC	CASSLDQREQYF
TRBV9	TRBJ2-4	.	TRBD2	TGTGCCAGCAGCGCAGACTCTAGCGGGAGGGCCATTCAGTACTTC	CASSADSSGRAIQYF
TRBV9	TRBJ2-4	.	TRBD1	TGTGCCAGCAGCGCCAACGCCGGGACAGGGAGAAACATTCAGTACTTC	CASSANAGTGRNIQYF
TRBV28	TRBJ2-5	.	.	TGTGCCAGCATCAAGGGGGGGGGAGAGACCCAGTACTTC	CASIKGGGETQYF
TRBV18	TRBJ2-7	.	.	TGTGCCAGCTCACCACCCTCGAAGTACGAGCAGTACTTC	CASSPPSKYEQYF
TRBV18	TRBJ1-4	.	.	TGTGCCAGCTCACCGGTTTATGGGCGGGAAAAACTGTTTTTT	CASSPVYGREKLFF
TRBV28	TRBJ1-5	once	TRBD1	TGTGCCAGCAGGGGGGCGACAGGGAGGAATAGCCAGCCCCAGCATTTT	CASRGATGRNSQPQHF
TRBV10-1	TRBJ2-1	.	.	TGCGCCAGCAGTGAGAGGGGGGAGGGCCGCGATGAGCAGTTCTTC	CASSERGEGRDEQFF
TRBV20-1	TRBJ1-1	.	.	TGCAGTGCTAGAGGGGACACTGAAGCTTTCTTT	CSARGDTEAFF
TRBV28	TRBJ2-3	.	TRBD2	TGTGCCAGCAGTTTATGGAAGGTGCGGGAGGGAAGCACAGATACGCAGTATTTT	CASSLWKVREGSTDTQYF
TRBV7-2	TRBJ2-7	.	TRBD2	TGTGCCAGCACACTAGCGGGGGGAGGGGGCTACGAGCAGTACTTC	CASTLAGGGGYEQYF
TRBV11-1	TRBJ2-2	.	TRBD1	TGTGCCAGCAGAACGGACAGGGTTACCGGGGAGCTGTTTTTT	CASRTDRVTGELFF
TRBV5-5	TRBJ1-2	.	.	TGTGCCAGCAGCTTGAAGGGCACGATCTTCTATGGCTACACCTTC	CASSLKGTIFYGYTF
TRBV2	TRBJ2-7	.	TRBD1	TGTGCCAGCAGGGGGACAGGTGACGAGCAGTACTTC	CASRGTGDEQYF
TRBV5-1	TRBJ2-4	.	TRBD2	TGCGCCAGCAGCTGGGGGGGTGGGATTGGGGCCAAAAACATTCAGTACTTC	CASSWGGGIGAKNIQYF
TRBV19	TRBJ1-1	.	TRBD1	TGTGCCAGTAGTATAAGACAGGGGAGGAAGACTGAAGCTTTCTTT	CASSIRQGRKTEAFF
TRBV19	TRBJ1-5	few	.	TGTGCCAGTAGTATAGGGGAGGGGTCGCGGCCCCAGCATTTT	CASSIGEGSRPQHF
TRBV7-6	TRBJ1-2	medium-sized	TRBD1	TGTGCCAGCAGCTTGGCAGGGGGAGCCTTTCTAGGCTACACCTTC	CASSLAGGAFLGYTF
TRBV2	TRBJ2-1	.	.	TGTGCCAGCAGTGAAGTGTCAGAGATAACACAAAATGAGCAGTTCTTC	CASSEVSEITQNEQFF
TRBV29-1	TRBJ2-7	.	.	TGCAGCGTTGGTCCAGGGGCCCCCTACGAGCAGTACTTC	CSVGPGAPYEQYF
TRBV19	TRBJ2-3	.	TRBD1	TGTGCCAACAGGACAGGGGTAAGCACAGATACGCAGTATTTT	CANRTGVSTDTQYF
TRBV6-5	TRBJ2-1	once	TRBD1	TGTGCCAGCAGCTTGCCCGGAACAGGGGCCAATGAGCAGTTCTTC	CASSLPGTGANEQFF
TRBV19	TRBJ1-5	.	.	TGTGCCAGTAGTATAGGAGGAGCGGGGGGTGGCAATCAGCCCCAGCATTTT	CASSIGGAGGGNQPQHF
TRBV4-1	TRBJ2-7	.	.	TGCGCCAGCAGTCCTTTAACCCCGGAAGGGACCTACGAGCAGTACTTC	CASSPLTPEGTYEQYF
TRBV7-2	TRBJ2-3	.	.	TGTGCCAGCAGCTTAGCCGGGACTTTCACAGATACGCAGTATTTT	CASSLAGTFTDTQYF
TRBV9	TRBJ2-2	.	TRBD1	TGTGCCAGCAGCGCCGGAATTGGGTTTCCGGGACAGGGAGACACCGGGGAGCTGTTTTTT	CASSAGIGFPGQGDTGELFF
TRBV11-2	TRBJ1-5	.	.	TGTGCCAGCAGCTCACAGGGAGGCAATCAGCCCCAGCATTTT	CASSSQGGNQPQHF
TRBV2	TRBJ1-6	.	TRBD1	TGTGCCAGCAGGGACAGGGGCCAGAATTCACCCCTCCACTTT	CASRDRGQNSPLHF
TRBV12-5	TRBJ2-1	.	.	TGTGCTAGTGGTTTGGTACAGCCAGGAGGGAATGAGCAGTTCTTC	CASGLVQPGGNEQFF
TRBV5-4	TRBJ2-7	.	.	TGTGCCAGCAGCTTGGGAGGGCGGGCCACCTACGAGCAGTACTTC	CASSLGGRATYEQYF
TRBV2	TRBJ2-3	few	.	TGTGCCAGCATTGAGCAAATATCAGATACGCAGTATTTT	CASIEQISDTQYF
TRBV5-1	TRBJ2-3	.	.	TGCGCCAGCAGCCCCGGTGGAGGGACTGATACGCAGTATTTT	CASSPGGGTDTQYF
TRBV6-6	TRBJ1-5	.	.	TGTGCCAGCAGTACCTCGGGTAGAGGCAATCAGCCCCAGCATTTT	CASSTSGRGNQPQHF
TRBV28	TRBJ2-5	.	.	TGTGCCAGCATCCATGGGGGGAGCACTGGAGAGACCCAGTACTTC	CASIHGGSTGETQYF
TRBV15	TRBJ2-3	.	.	TGTGCCACCAGCAGGCCATCAGCCACAGATACGCAGTATTTT	CATSRPSATDTQYF
TRBV7-8	TRBJ2-5	.	TRBD2	TGTGCCAGCAGCTTAGCGACTAGCGGGAGAGGGAGGGAGACCCAGTACTTC	CASSLATSGRGRETQYF
TRBV5-8	TRBJ2-6	.	.	TGTGCCGCCCAACAGGGTCTTGATTCGGCTGGGGCCAACGTCCTGACTTTC	CAAQQGLDSAGANVLTF